Listed below are T cell receptor beta chains from one sample, sequenced in a study of cytomegalovirus exposure and HLA in healthy donors. Here immunoSEQ multiplex PCR was the method, and the copy in TCRdb shows in-frame clones only, minus some. The sample holds about 150,000 clones, 86% seen once. The source material was PBMCs. The receptors come from a human donor in good health. CDR3s include the opening cysteine and the closing phenylalanine or tryptophan. A D gene is named only where the DNA matches it firmly. Some rows have no size entry. The others give once, few or many, or a class for an expanded clone.

J	D	size	V	DNA	CDR3
TRBJ1-5	.	once	TRBV21-1	TGTGCCAGCAGCACTCAACGCCGGGGGAAGGGCAATCAGCCCCAGCATTTT	CASSTQRRGKGNQPQHF
TRBJ2-5	TRBD1	.	TRBV5-1	TGCGCCAGCAGCTTAGGACAGGCCCCGTACCAAGAGACCCAGTACTTC	CASSLGQAPYQETQYF
TRBJ1-2	.	few	TRBV11-2	TGTGCCAGCTCGGACTCGTGGGAAAGGAGCTACACCTTC	CASSDSWERSYTF
TRBJ1-6	.	.	TRBV14	TGTGCCAGCAGCCAGAGACTGTCGGAAAATTCACCCCTCCACTTT	CASSQRLSENSPLHF
TRBJ2-7	TRBD2	.	TRBV5-1	TGCGCCAGCAGCGATTGGCGTGGCGGGAGTATCGCCTACGAGCAGTACTTC	CASSDWRGGSIAYEQYF
TRBJ1-2	.	few	TRBV10-3	TGTGCCATCAGTGAGCAGACTAACTATGGCTACACCTTC	CAISEQTNYGYTF
TRBJ2-3	.	.	TRBV7-8	TGTGCCAGCAGCTTAGAGTATGGCGGCAGCACAGATACGCAGTATTTT	CASSLEYGGSTDTQYF
TRBJ1-1	.	.	TRBV7-3	TGTGCCAGCAGCTTAAGGAGGTCGGTGAACACTGAAGCTTTCTTT	CASSLRRSVNTEAFF
TRBJ1-1	.	.	TRBV27	TGTGCCAGCAGTTTAACGGGGGTGGACACTGAAGCTTTCTTT	CASSLTGVDTEAFF
TRBJ1-4	.	.	TRBV10-2	TGCGCCAGCAGAGAGGTTGAGGAACTGTTTTTT	CASREVEELFF
TRBJ2-2	.	few	TRBV11-3	TGTGCCAGCAGGTATCAGTCCGGGGAGCTGTTTTTT	CASRYQSGELFF
TRBJ2-7	.	few	TRBV2	TGTGCCAGCAGCCTCTACCCGACAGGAGTTGGCTACGAGCAGTACTTC	CASSLYPTGVGYEQYF
TRBJ2-2	TRBD1	.	TRBV9	TGTGCCAGCAGCGCTCGGACAGGGAAGGCCGGGGAGCTGTTTTTT	CASSARTGKAGELFF
TRBJ2-5	.	.	TRBV30	TGTGCCTGGAGTGAGGGGGGGATGATGAAGACCCAGTACTTC	CAWSEGGMMKTQYF
TRBJ2-2	.	.	TRBV25-1	TGTGCCAGCAGACCTCCAGGGCACAAGACCGGGGAGCTGTTTTTT	CASRPPGHKTGELFF
TRBJ2-7	.	.	TRBV5-5	TGTGCCAGCAGCGTCGTGCCGAGGCCAGTCCCCTACGAGCAGTACTTC	CASSVVPRPVPYEQYF
TRBJ2-1	TRBD2	few	TRBV4-1	TGCGCCAGCAGCCAGTATGGACTAGCGGGACTCAATGAGCAGTTCTTC	CASSQYGLAGLNEQFF
TRBJ2-3	.	.	TRBV9	TGTGCCAGCAGCGTAGTGTGGCAGAGCACAGATACGCAGTATTTT	CASSVVWQSTDTQYF
TRBJ2-1	TRBD1	.	TRBV18	TGTGCCAGCTCGCCCGACCGGGACAGATACAATGAGCAGTTCTTC	CASSPDRDRYNEQFF
TRBJ2-2	TRBD2	.	TRBV6-6	TGTGCCAGCAGACCCGGACTAGCGGGAGTCACCGGGGAGCTGTTTTTT	CASRPGLAGVTGELFF
TRBJ1-1	.	.	TRBV4-1	TGCGCCAGCAGCCAAGATCTCGGGAGGCTAGGGACTGAAGCTTTCTTT	CASSQDLGRLGTEAFF
TRBJ2-5	TRBD1	once	TRBV7-2	TGTGCCAGCAGCTTAGGAGGGTTGGCAGGGGGCTTTATCGAGACCCAGTACTTC	CASSLGGLAGGFIETQYF
TRBJ2-1	TRBD2	.	TRBV30	TGTGCCTGGAGTGTACTAGCGGTCACCTACAATGAGCAGTTCTTC	CAWSVLAVTYNEQFF